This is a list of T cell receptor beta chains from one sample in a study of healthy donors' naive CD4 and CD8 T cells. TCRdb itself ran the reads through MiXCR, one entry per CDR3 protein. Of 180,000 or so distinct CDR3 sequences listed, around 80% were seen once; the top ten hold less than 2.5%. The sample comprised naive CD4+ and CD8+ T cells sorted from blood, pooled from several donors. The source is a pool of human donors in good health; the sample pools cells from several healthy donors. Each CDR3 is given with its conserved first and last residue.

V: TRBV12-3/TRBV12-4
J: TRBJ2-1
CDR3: CAVLRLAGVSPYNEQFF

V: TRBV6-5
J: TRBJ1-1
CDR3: CASRQGDREAFF

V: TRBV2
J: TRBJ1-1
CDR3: CARLQGGVTEAFF

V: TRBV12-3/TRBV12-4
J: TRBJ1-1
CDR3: CASSPKMNTEAFF

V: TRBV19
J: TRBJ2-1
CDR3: CASSIGSGNPPWGGDEQFF

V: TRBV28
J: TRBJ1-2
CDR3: CASRGQGHYGYTF

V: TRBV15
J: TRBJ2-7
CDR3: CATSRGRGPNYEQYF

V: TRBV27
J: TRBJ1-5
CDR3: CASSPLDRGANQPQHF

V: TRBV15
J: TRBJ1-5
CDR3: CATSRDRSGKNQPQHF

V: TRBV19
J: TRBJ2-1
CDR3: CASSIMGQGFYEQFF

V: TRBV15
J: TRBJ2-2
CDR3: CATSRHPSPNTGELFF

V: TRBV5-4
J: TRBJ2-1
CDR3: CASSSAISGGEQFF

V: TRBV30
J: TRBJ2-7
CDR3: CALRAAPYEQYF

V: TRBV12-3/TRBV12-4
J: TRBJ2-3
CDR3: CASSLSGSDTQYF

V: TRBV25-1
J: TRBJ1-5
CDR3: CASSEWQGQPQHF

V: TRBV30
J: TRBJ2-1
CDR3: CAWSERTSGRGNEQFF

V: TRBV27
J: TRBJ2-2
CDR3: CASSLSGTGIGELFF

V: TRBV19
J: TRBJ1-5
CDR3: CASSILGTNPSQPQHF

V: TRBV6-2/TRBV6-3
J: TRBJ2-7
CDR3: CASSYPSGTAYEQYF

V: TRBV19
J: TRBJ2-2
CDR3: CASTGTGVVGELFF

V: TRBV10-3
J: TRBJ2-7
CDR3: CAISERADTYEQYF

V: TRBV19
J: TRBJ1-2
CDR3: CASSIRADWGGYTF

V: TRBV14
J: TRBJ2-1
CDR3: CASSTRGGYEQFF

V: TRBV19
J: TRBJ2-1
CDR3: CASKQGSVGNEQFF

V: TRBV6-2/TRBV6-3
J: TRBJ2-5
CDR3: CASSPAGGLQETQYF

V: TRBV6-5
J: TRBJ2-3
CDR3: CASSYRAGTTDTQYF

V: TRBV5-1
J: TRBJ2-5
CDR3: CASSLKDTETQYF

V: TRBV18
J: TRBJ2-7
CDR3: CASSYSPGQSLLYEQYF

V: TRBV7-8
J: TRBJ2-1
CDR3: CASSSPRHEQFF

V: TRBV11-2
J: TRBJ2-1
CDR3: CASSSTINSYNEQFF

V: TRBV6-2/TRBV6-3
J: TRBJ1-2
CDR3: CASSYAGQDGGYTF

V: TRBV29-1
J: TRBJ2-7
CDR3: CSVEKDSQYEQYF

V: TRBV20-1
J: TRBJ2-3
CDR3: CSARATRGWADTQYF

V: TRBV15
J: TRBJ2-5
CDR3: CATSSGRQETQYF

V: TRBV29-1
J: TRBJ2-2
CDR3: CSVGSGQTNTGELFF

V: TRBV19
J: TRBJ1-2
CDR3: CASRPTANYGYTF

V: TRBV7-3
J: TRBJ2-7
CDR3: CASSLGLDKAYEQYF

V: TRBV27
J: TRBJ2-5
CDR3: CASSPTWTGKETQYF

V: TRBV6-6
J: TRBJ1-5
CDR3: CASSSGRGRSNQPQHF

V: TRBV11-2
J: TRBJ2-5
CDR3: CASSFTGGAETQYF

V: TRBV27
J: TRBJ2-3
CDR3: CASSFSASGTDTQYF

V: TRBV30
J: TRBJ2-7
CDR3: CAWSTGGYEQYF

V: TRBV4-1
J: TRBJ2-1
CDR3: CASSSRDRGNNEQFF